This T cell receptor (beta chain) was captured in a study of response to subunit inactivated influenza vaccine. General study findings and limits: T cells newly recruited by each seasonal influenza vaccination are few, the authors suggested.

Trimming pared 0 bases from V and 0 bases from J, leaving 10 bases between. Looked up from germline, CDR1 is SGHRS and CDR2 is YFSETQ. This CDR3 comprises 15 residues. TCRdb reprocessed the RT-PCR reads via MiXCR and lists one record per CDR3 protein. Of about half a million distinct CDR3 sequences listed, 7.5% to 8.5% are singletons. On this clonotype itself: Its specificity is unknown.

The material was PBMCs from blood, obtained roughly 24 months after vaccination. The chain couples TRBV5-1 to TRBJ2-7; D perhaps matches TRBD2 (5 bases). This clonotype originated in a man aged 45 to 70 who received an inactivated influenza vaccine. The CDR3 reads CASSLATGSSYEQYF. The CDR3 DNA is TGCGCCAGCAGCTTGGCCACGGGATCCTCCTACGAGCAGTACTTC.